This T cell receptor (beta chain) appears in the sequencing data of a study of T cells in Graves' hyperthyroidism and ophthalmopathy. TCR beta CDR3 region amplification was performed from RNA transcripts. TCR CDR3 regions were first amplified by RT-PCR with HTBI primers. TCRdb reprocessed the multiplex PCR reads with MiXCR, giving one entry per CDR3 protein. The table includes 550,000 to 650,000 distinct CDR3 sequences, approximately 14% detected once. As regards this clonotype: A much larger clone lies one base from this, so it may be a read error. The final CDR3 position lacks the conserved phenylalanine or tryptophan, pointing to a likely read error.

CDR1 and CDR2 from the germline V gene are LGHDT and YNNKEL (reference sequence). V was trimmed by 1 base and J by 0 bases, leaving 9 bases between them. This CDR3 has 15 amino acids. Sequenced material: blood. This TCR derives from a woman under 40 with Graves' hyperthyroidism that later progressed to Graves' ophthalmopathy. The chain has TRBV3-1 and TRBJ1-2; D unresolved. CDR3 protein: CASSQGTYANYGYTI. CDR3 bases: TGTGCCAGCAGCCAAGGGACCTATGCTAACTATGGCTACACCATC.